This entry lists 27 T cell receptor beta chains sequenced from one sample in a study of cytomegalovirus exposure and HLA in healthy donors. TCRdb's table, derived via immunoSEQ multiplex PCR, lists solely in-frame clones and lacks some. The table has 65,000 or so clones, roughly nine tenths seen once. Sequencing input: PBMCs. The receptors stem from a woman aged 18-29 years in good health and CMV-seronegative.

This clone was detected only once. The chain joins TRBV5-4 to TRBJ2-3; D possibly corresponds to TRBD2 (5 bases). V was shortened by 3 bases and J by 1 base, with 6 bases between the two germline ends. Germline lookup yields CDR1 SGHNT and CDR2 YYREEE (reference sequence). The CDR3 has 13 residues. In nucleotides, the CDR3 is TGTGCCAGCAGCTCGAGGGGCACAGATACGCAGTATTTT. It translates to CASSSRGTDTQYF.

The CDR3 DNA reads TGTGCCACGTTATACAGGGGGCCTAAAGAGACCCAGTACTTC. This gives the protein CATLYRGPKETQYF. J is TRBJ2-5 and V is TRBV6-6, with 9 bases fitting TRBD1. CDR3 length: 14 residues. The V gene end was trimmed by 10 bases and the J gene end by 3 bases; junction bases not matched to a gene: 9. Germline lookup yields CDR1 MNHNY and CDR2 SVGAGI (reference sequence).

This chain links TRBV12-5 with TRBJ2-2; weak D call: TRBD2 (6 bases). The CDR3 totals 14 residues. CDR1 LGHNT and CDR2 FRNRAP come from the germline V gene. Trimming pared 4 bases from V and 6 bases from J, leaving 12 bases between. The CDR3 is CASGSGRRPGELFF. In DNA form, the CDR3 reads TGTGCTAGTGGTTCAGGGAGGCGGCCCGGGGAGCTGTTTTTT.

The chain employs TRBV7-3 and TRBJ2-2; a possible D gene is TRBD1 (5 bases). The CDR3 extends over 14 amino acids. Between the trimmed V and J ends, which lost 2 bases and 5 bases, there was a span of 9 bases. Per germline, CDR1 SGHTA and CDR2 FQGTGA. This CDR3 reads CASSLVPGTGELFF. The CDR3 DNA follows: TGTGCCAGCAGCTTAGTGCCAGGGACCGGGGAGCTGTTTTTT.

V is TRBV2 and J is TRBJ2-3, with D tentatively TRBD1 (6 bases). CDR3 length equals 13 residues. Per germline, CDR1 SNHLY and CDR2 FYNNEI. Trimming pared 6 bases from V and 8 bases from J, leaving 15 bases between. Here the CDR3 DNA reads TGTGCCAGCAGCACAACAGGGATCGGTACGCAGTATTTT. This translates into CASSTTGIGTQYF. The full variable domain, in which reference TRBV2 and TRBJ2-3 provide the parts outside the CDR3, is EPEVTQTPSHQVTQMGQEVILRCVPISNHLYFYWYRQILGQKVEFLVSFYNNEISEKSEIFDDQFSVERPDGSNFTLKIRSTKLEDSAMYFCASSTTGIGTQYFGPGTRLTVL.

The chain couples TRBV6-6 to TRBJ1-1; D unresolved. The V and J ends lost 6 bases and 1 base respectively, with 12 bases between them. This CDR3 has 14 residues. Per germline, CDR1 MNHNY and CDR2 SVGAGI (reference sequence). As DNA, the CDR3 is TGTGCCAGCAGAAAGAGTTCCGAGAACACTGAAGCTTTCTTT. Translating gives CASRKSSENTEAFF.

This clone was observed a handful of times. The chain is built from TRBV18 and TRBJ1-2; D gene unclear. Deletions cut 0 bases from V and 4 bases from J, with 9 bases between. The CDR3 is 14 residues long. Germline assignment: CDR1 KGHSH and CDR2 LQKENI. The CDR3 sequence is CASSPPAGFYGYTF. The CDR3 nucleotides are TGTGCCAGCTCACCACCGGCAGGTTTCTATGGCTACACCTTC. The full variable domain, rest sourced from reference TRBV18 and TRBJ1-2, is NAGVMQNPRHLVRRRGQEARLRCSPMKGHSHVYWYRQLPEEGLKFMVYLQKENIIDESGMPKERFSAEFPKEGPSILRIQQVVRGDSAAYFCASSPPAGFYGYTFGSGTRLTVV.

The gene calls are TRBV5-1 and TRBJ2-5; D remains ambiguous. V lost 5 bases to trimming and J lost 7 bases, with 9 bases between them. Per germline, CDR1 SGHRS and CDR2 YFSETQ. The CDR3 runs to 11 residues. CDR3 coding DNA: TGCGCCAGCAGATCTACGGGGACCCAGTACTTC. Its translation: CASRSTGTQYF.

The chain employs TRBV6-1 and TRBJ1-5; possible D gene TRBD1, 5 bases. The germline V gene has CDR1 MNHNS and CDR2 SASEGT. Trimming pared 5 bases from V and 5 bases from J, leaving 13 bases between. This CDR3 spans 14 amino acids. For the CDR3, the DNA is TGTGCCAGCAGTCGTCAGGGCAGGGATCAGCCCCAGCATTTT. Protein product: CASSRQGRDQPQHF.

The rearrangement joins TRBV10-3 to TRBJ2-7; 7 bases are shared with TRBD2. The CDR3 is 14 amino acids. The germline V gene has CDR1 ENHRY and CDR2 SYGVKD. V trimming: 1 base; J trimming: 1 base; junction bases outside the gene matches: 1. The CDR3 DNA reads TGTGCCATCAGTGAGTGGGGGGGGTCCTACGAGCAGTACTTC. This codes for CAISEWGGSYEQYF.

The CDR3 is CASSPNTVSYEQYF. CDR3 in DNA: TGTGCCAGCTCACCAAATACGGTATCCTACGAGCAGTACTTC. V usage is TRBV18 and J usage is TRBJ2-7; no definite D call. The germline V gene encodes CDR1 KGHSH and CDR2 LQKENI. V was clipped by 2 bases and J by 1 base, with 9 bases between them. This CDR3 comprises 14 residues.

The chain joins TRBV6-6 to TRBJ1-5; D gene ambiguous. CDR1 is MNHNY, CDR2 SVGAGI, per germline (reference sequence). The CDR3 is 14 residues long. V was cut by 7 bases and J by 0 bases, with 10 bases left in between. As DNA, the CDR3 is TGTGCCAGCACACAAGTTGGTAGCAATCAGCCCCAGCATTTT. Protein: CASTQVGSNQPQHF.

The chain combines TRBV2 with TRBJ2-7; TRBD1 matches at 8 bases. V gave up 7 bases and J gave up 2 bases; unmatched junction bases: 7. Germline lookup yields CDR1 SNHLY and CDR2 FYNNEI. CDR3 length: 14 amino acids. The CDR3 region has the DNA TGTGCCAGCAAGCAGGGGGCGACGACCTACGAGCAGTACTTC. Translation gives CASKQGATTYEQYF.

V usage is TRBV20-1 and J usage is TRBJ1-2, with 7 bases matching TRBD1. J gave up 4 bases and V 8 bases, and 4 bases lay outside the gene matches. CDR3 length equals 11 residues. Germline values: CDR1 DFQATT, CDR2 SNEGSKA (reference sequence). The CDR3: CSTGDFYGYTF. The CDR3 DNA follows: TGCAGTACAGGGGACTTCTATGGCTACACCTTC.

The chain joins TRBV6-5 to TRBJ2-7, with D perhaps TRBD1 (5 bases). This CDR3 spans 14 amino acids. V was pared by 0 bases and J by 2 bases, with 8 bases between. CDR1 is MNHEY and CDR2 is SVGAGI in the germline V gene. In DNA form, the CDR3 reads TGTGCCAGCAGTTACTCGTCAGGGCCCTACGAGCAGTACTTC. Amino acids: CASSYSSGPYEQYF.

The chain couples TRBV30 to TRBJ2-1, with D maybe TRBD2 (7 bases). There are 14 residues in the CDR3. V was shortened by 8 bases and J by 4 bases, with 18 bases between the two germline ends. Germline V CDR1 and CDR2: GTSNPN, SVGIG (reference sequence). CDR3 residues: CAGGAQDPYNEQFF. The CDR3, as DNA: TGTGCCGGGGGGGCCCAGGACCCATACAATGAGCAGTTCTTC.

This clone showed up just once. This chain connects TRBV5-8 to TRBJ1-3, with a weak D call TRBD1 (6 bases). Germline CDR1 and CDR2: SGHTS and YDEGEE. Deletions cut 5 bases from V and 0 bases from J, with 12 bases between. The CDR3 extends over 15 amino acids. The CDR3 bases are TGTGCCAGCAGTTGGGACAAACGCTCTGGAAACACCATATATTTT. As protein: CASSWDKRSGNTIYF.

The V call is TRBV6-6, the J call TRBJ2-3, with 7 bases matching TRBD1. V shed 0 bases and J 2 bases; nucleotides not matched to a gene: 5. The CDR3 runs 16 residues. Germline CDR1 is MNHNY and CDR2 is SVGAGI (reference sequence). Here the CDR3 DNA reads TGTGCCAGCAGTTACTCGATGGGACAGAACACAGATACGCAGTATTTT. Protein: CASSYSMGQNTDTQYF.

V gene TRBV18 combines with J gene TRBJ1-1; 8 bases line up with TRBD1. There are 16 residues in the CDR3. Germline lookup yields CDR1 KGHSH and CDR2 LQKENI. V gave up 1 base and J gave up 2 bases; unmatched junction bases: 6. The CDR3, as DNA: TGTGCCAGCTCACCACGGACAGGGCTGGGAAACACTGAAGCTTTCTTT. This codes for CASSPRTGLGNTEAFF.

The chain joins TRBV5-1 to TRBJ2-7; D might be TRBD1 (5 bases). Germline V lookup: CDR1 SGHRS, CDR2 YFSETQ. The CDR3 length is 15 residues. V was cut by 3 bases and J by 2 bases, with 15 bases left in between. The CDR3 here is CASSSGRGSTYEQYF. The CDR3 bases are TGCGCCAGCAGCTCCGGAAGGGGATCCACCTACGAGCAGTACTTC.

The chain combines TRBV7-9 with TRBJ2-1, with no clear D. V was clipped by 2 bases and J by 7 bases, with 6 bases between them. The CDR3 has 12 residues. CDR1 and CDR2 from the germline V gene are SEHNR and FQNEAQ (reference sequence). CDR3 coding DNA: TGTGCCAGCAGCTTATACACAAATGAGCAGTTCTTC. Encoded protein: CASSLYTNEQFF.

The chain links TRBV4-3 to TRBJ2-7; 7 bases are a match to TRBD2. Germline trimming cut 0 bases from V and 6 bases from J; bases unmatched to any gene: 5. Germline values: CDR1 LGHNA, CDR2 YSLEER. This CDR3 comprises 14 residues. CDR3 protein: CASSQDAAGREQYF. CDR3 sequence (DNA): TGCGCCAGCAGCCAAGACGCAGCGGGACGCGAGCAGTACTTC.

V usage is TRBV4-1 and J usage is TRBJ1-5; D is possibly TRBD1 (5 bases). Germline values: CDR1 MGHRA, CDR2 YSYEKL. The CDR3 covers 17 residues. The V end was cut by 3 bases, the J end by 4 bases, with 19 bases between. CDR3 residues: CASSQLFPTAPNQPQHF. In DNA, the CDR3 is TGCGCCAGCAGCCAGCTTTTTCCGACAGCCCCAAATCAGCCCCAGCATTTT.

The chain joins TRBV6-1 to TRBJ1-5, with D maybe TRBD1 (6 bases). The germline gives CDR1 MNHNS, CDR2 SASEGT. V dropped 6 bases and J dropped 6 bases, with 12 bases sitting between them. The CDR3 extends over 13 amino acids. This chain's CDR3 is CASSDVGGQPQHF. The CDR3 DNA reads TGTGCCAGCAGCGACGTAGGGGGTCAGCCCCAGCATTTT.

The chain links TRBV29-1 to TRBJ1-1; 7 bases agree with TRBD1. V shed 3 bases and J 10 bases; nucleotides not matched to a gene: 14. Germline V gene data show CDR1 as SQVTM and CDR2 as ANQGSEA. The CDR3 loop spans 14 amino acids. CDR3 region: CSVDGDSKRLGAFF. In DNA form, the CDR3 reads TGCAGCGTTGACGGGGACAGTAAACGGTTAGGAGCTTTCTTT. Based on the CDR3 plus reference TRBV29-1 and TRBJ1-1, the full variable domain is SAVISQKPSRDICQRGTSLTIQCQVDSQVTMMFWYRQQPGQSLTLIATANQGSEATYESGFVIDKFPISRPNLTFSTLTVSNMSPEDSSIYLCSVDGDSKRLGAFFGQGTRLTVV.

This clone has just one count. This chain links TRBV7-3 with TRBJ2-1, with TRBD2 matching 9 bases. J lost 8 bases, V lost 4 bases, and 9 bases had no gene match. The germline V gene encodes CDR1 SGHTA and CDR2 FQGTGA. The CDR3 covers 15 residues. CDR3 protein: CASSSPAGGTDEQFF. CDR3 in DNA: TGTGCCAGCAGCTCCCCAGCGGGAGGTACGGATGAGCAGTTCTTC.

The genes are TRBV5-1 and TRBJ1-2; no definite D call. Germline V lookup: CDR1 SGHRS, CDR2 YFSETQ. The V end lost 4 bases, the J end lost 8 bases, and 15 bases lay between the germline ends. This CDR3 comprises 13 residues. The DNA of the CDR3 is TGCGCCAGCAGCCCCCAAGGTGGGGAGGGCTACACCTTC. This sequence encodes CASSPQGGEGYTF.